Presented here are 24 T cell receptor beta chains from one specimen sequenced in a study of human thymus T cells. Repertoires were generated with immunoSEQ multiplex PCR, while TCRdb's copy carries only in-frame clones and drops some. The sample holds tens of thousands of clones, 94% seen once. Material for sequencing was blood. Source of these receptors: a boy in the first two years of life with a congenital heart defect but otherwise immunologically healthy.

This clone was observed once. The chain combines TRBV6-1 with TRBJ2-3; D is ambiguous. Germline CDR1 is MNHNS and CDR2 is SASEGT. Trimming pared 4 bases from V and 4 bases from J, leaving 9 bases between. The CDR3 has 13 amino acids. The CDR3 DNA reads as TGTGCCAGCAGTGTTGGCGCATCAGATACGCAGTATTTT. Translated: CASSVGASDTQYF.

This clone occurred once. The chain recombines TRBV29-1 with TRBJ2-1, with D possibly matching TRBD1 (6 bases). Germline V gene data show CDR1 as SQVTM and CDR2 as ANQGSEA. The CDR3 extends over 11 amino acids. V was clipped by 5 bases and J by 7 bases, with 9 bases between them. The CDR3 bases are TGCAGCGTTTCGGACAGAAATGAGCAGTTCTTC. Protein product: CSVSDRNEQFF.

The rearrangement joins TRBV7-3 to TRBJ1-3, with D maybe TRBD1 (5 bases). Trimming removed 11 bases at V and 8 bases at J, with 22 bases between. Germline V CDR1 and CDR2: SGHTA, FQGTGA. CDR3 size: 14 residues. Here the CDR3 DNA reads TGTGCCGTTGGGCAGGGCGATATGGGAGACACCATATATTTT. It is translated as CAVGQGDMGDTIYF.

V usage is TRBV9 and J usage is TRBJ1-2; a possible D gene is TRBD1 (5 bases). With 0 bases removed from V and 13 bases from J, the gap between germline ends came to 13 bases. Germline CDR1 and CDR2: SGDLS and YYNGEE. The CDR3 contains 12 residues. CDR3 DNA: TGTGCCAGCAGCGTAGCGCCACAGGTCATCACCTTC. Translation: CASSVAPQVITF.

Notes on this clone: Within the sample, other DNA sequences also encode this same CDR3. V usage is TRBV5-1 and J usage is TRBJ2-7; unclear D gene. Germline CDR1 reads SGHRS; CDR2 reads YFSETQ. V was cut by 0 bases and J by 4 bases, with 5 bases left in between. The CDR3 totals 12 residues. The CDR3 protein is CASSLEGYEQYF. In DNA, the CDR3 is TGCGCCAGCAGCTTGGAAGGTTACGAGCAGTACTTC.

Points on this clone: Other DNA sequences in this specimen translate into the identical CDR3. The chain recombines TRBV5-1 with TRBJ1-2; no clear D. Germline assignment: CDR1 SGHRS and CDR2 YFSETQ. Trimming pared 1 base from V and 0 bases from J, leaving 4 bases between. The length of the CDR3 is 13 residues. This CDR3 reads CASSLTTNYGYTF. The CDR3 DNA reads TGCGCCAGCAGCTTGACAACTAACTATGGCTACACCTTC.

The rearrangement links TRBV11-2 to TRBJ1-3, with D perhaps matching TRBD1 (5 bases). Germline V gives CDR1 SGHAT, CDR2 FQNNGV. This CDR3 contains 16 residues. V was pared by 1 base and J by 0 bases, with 10 bases between. CDR3: CASSLAGDSSGNTIYF. In DNA, the CDR3 is TGTGCCAGCAGCTTAGCTGGTGACAGCTCTGGAAACACCATATATTTT.

The genes are TRBV7-2 and TRBJ2-1; D remains unclear. CDR3 length: 15 residues. The germline V gene has CDR1 SGHTA and CDR2 FQGNSA. The germline V and J ends were trimmed by 1 base and 2 bases, with 9 bases remaining between them. CDR3 DNA: TGTGCCAGCAGCTTAGATTCTGGAACCTACAATGAGCAGTTCTTC. This codes for CASSLDSGTYNEQFF.

J is TRBJ2-4 and V is TRBV19; no reliable D call. The CDR3 loop spans 12 amino acids. CDR1 is LNHDA, CDR2 SQIVND, per germline (reference sequence). V was trimmed by 6 bases and J by 0 bases, leaving 3 bases between them. The CDR3 reads CASRTAKNIQYF. CDR3 bases: TGTGCCAGTAGGACAGCCAAAAACATTCAGTACTTC. The whole variable domain, remainder taken from reference TRBV19 and TRBJ2-4, is DGGITQSPKYLFRKEGQNVTLSCEQNLNHDAMYWYRQDPGQGLRLIYYSQIVNDFQKGDIAEGYSVSREKKESFPLTVTSAQKNPTAFYLCASRTAKNIQYFGAGTRLSVL.

This chain uses TRBV6-5 with TRBJ2-5; 10 bases agree with TRBD1. Trimming at V came to 6 bases and at J to 5 bases, leaving 6 bases not matched to a gene. The germline CDR1 and CDR2 sequences are MNHEY and SVGAGI. The CDR3 loop spans 14 amino acids. The CDR3 reads CASSRQGAWETQYF. CDR3 in DNA: TGTGCCAGCAGCAGACAGGGGGCTTGGGAGACCCAGTACTTC.

The chain employs TRBV5-4 and TRBJ1-1; 12 bases are a match to TRBD1. The junction had 1 base not matched to a gene; V was cut back by 4 bases and J by 6 bases. Germline loops: CDR1 SGHNT, CDR2 YYREEE (reference sequence). The CDR3 extends over 13 amino acids. CDR3 nucleotides: TGTGCCAGCAGCCGGGACAGGGGGCCTGAAGCTTTCTTT. Protein product: CASSRDRGPEAFF.

The CDR3 sequence: CASSFQVNTEAFF. The CDR3, as DNA: TGTGCCAGCAGCTTTCAGGTGAACACTGAAGCTTTCTTT. The rearrangement links TRBV7-3 to TRBJ1-1, with unresolved D. Trimming left V 3 bases short and J 0 bases short, with 5 bases between. The CDR3 runs to 13 residues. Germline assignment: CDR1 SGHTA and CDR2 FQGTGA.

The chain carries TRBV5-8 and TRBJ2-1; 7 bases are a match to TRBD2. The length of the CDR3 is 16 residues. Per germline, CDR1 SGHTS and CDR2 YDEGEE. V lost 0 bases to trimming and J lost 6 bases; unmatched junction nucleotides: 9. CDR3 in DNA: TGTGCCAGCAGCTTGGCTGGGGGGGGGAGTTTCAATGAGCAGTTCTTC. Protein: CASSLAGGGSFNEQFF.

The rearrangement joins TRBV15 to TRBJ1-1; TRBD1 might be the D (6 bases). With 0 bases removed from V and 0 bases from J, the gap between germline ends came to 8 bases. CDR3 length: 15 amino acids. Germline CDR1 and CDR2: LNHNV and YYDKDF (reference sequence). In nucleotides, the CDR3 is TGTGCCACCAGCAGAGATCAGGGGCTGAACACTGAAGCTTTCTTT. Encoded protein: CATSRDQGLNTEAFF.

V is TRBV7-2 and J is TRBJ1-2; D is perhaps TRBD1 (6 bases). Germline CDR1 SGHTA, CDR2 FQGNSA. This CDR3 has 14 residues. Between the trimmed V and J ends, which lost 1 base and 3 bases, there was a span of 9 bases. The CDR3 sequence: CASSLGTVYYGYTF. DNA for the CDR3: TGTGCCAGCAGCTTAGGGACAGTTTACTATGGCTACACCTTC.

The CDR3 sequence is CASSQGARYEQYF. CDR3 nucleotides: TGTGCCAGCAGTCAGGGGGCCCGCTACGAGCAGTACTTC. V is TRBV6-5 and J is TRBJ2-7, with 8 bases matching TRBD1. Germline loops: CDR1 MNHEY, CDR2 SVGAGI. This CDR3 contains 13 residues. V shed 5 bases, J shed 3 bases, and the junction held 3 bases outside the gene matches.

The rearrangement uses TRBV15 and TRBJ2-2; either TRBD1 or TRBD2 may supply D (6 bases each). Germline V CDR1 and CDR2: LNHNV, YYDKDF (reference sequence). The V end was cut by 5 bases, the J end by 3 bases, with 19 bases between. The CDR3 runs 17 residues. The CDR3 spells CATSGITGRGDTGELFF. The CDR3, as DNA: TGTGCCACCAGCGGAATAACAGGGCGCGGGGACACCGGGGAGCTGTTTTTT.

In regard to this clone: Other DNA variants within this sample encode the same CDR3. CDR3 region: CASSFQGYNSPLHF. CDR3 nucleotides: TGTGCCAGCAGCTTCCAGGGTTATAATTCACCCCTCCACTTT. This chain joins TRBV7-9 and TRBJ1-6, with D tentatively TRBD1 (5 bases). CDR1 SEHNR and CDR2 FQNEAQ come from the germline V gene (reference sequence). V lost 3 bases and J 4 bases, leaving 7 bases between the germline ends. The CDR3 is 14 residues long.

The J gene is TRBJ2-1, the V gene TRBV5-4; TRBD2 matches at 11 bases. V was clipped by 0 bases and J by 3 bases; unmatched bases: 2. Germline assignment: CDR1 SGHNT and CDR2 YYREEE (reference sequence). The CDR3 runs 16 residues. This chain's CDR3 is CASSLDGTSGYNEQFF. The CDR3, as DNA: TGTGCCAGCAGCTTGGACGGGACTAGCGGCTACAATGAGCAGTTCTTC.

The V call is TRBV4-2, the J call TRBJ2-4; either TRBD1 or TRBD2 may fit D (5 bases each). CDR1 and CDR2 (germline): LGHNA, YNFKEQ. This CDR3 has 15 residues. V gave up 1 base and J gave up 3 bases, with 10 bases separating them. The CDR3: CASSQVGTDKNIQYF. The CDR3 nucleotides are TGTGCCAGCAGCCAAGTAGGGACGGACAAAAACATTCAGTACTTC.

Here the CDR3 reads CASSPRGAEPGELFF. The DNA for the CDR3 is TGTGCCAGCAGCCCGCGGGGCGCTGAACCGGGGGAGCTGTTTTTT. The chain is built from TRBV7-2 and TRBJ2-2, with a weak D call TRBD2 (6 bases). The CDR3 contains 15 residues. The V gene's germline CDR1 is SGHTA and CDR2 FQGNSA. V shed 5 bases and J shed 8 bases, with 18 bases lying between them.

In its sample, this clone was seen once. The chain links TRBV19 to TRBJ1-2; 11 bases agree with TRBD1. CDR3 size: 13 residues. The junction had 3 bases not matched to a gene; V was cut back by 7 bases and J by 5 bases. Germline-derived CDR1 and CDR2 are LNHDA and SQIVND (reference sequence). CDR3 sequence: CASTRDRGYGYTF. CDR3 nucleotide sequence: TGTGCCAGTACCAGGGACAGGGGGTATGGCTACACCTTC.

This clone appeared a single time. V usage is TRBV2 and J usage is TRBJ1-1, with D unresolved. This CDR3 has 14 residues. Germline assignment: CDR1 SNHLY and CDR2 FYNNEI. The V end was cut by 4 bases, the J end by 2 bases, with 11 bases between. CDR3 sequence: CASSVGRSNTEAFF. CDR3 coding DNA: TGTGCCAGCAGTGTTGGCAGATCTAACACTGAAGCTTTCTTT.

This chain joins TRBV11-2 and TRBJ2-7; TRBD1 aligns across 9 bases. V was clipped by 3 bases and J by 2 bases; unmatched bases: 5. The germline V gene encodes CDR1 SGHAT and CDR2 FQNNGV. The CDR3 extends over 15 amino acids. The DNA for the CDR3 is TGTGCCAGCAGCTTTCCGACAGGGGGGACCTACGAGCAGTACTTC. Translating it yields CASSFPTGGTYEQYF.